Below are 29 T cell receptor beta chains sequenced from a single sample in a study of blood T cell repertoires in COVID-19. Clones were read by immunoSEQ multiplex PCR, and TCRdb kept only the in-frame ones, dropping some. The table has 45,000 to 60,000 clones, approximately 86% seen once. The sample comprised peripheral blood. These receptors all come from a man in his sixties with acute or convalescent COVID-19.

This chain uses TRBV27 with TRBJ2-1; 7 bases fit TRBD2. Germline V CDR1 and CDR2: MNHEY, SMNVEV (reference sequence). Trimming at V came to 6 bases and at J to 0 bases, leaving 5 bases not matched to a gene. The CDR3 contains 15 residues. The CDR3 DNA sequence: TGTGCCAGCAGCCTAGCGGCAAGCTCCTACAATGAGCAGTTCTTC. Protein sequence: CASSLAASSYNEQFF.

This chain's CDR3 is CASQPYSLNTEAFF. In DNA, the CDR3 is TGTGCCAGCCAGCCTTACAGTCTGAACACTGAAGCTTTCTTT. The V gene is TRBV25-1, the J gene TRBJ1-1; D ambiguous. There are 14 residues in the CDR3. Germline-derived CDR1 and CDR2 are MGHDK and SYGVNS. The ends were cut back, 8 bases at V and 0 bases at J, with 13 bases in the middle.

The chain recombines TRBV3-1 (or the pseudogene TRBV3-2) with TRBJ2-5; D perhaps matches TRBD2 (6 bases). The CDR3 contains 15 residues. The germline V and J ends were trimmed by 0 bases and 9 bases, with 17 bases remaining between them. Germline V lookup: CDR1 LGHDT, CDR2 YNNKEL (reference sequence). CDR3 sequence reads: CASSQELASHLSQYF. The CDR3 bases are TGTGCCAGCAGCCAAGAACTAGCCTCCCACCTGTCCCAGTACTTC.

The chain carries TRBV6-6 and TRBJ1-3; TRBD1 matches at 9 bases. CDR1 is MNHNY and CDR2 is SVGAGI in the germline V gene (reference sequence). This CDR3 has 16 amino acids. The junction had 7 bases not matched to a gene; V was cut back by 7 bases and J by 0 bases. In DNA, the CDR3 is TGTGCCAGCATCCTCGAGACAGGGGGCTCTGGAAACACCATATATTTT. Encoded protein: CASILETGGSGNTIYF.

The gene calls are TRBV9 and TRBJ2-7; possibly TRBD2 for D (6 bases). This CDR3 spans 16 amino acids. Germline CDR1 SGDLS, CDR2 YYNGEE. With 0 bases removed from V and 3 bases from J, the gap between germline ends came to 16 bases. CDR3 sequence reads: CASSVAPASAIYEQYF. CDR3 DNA: TGTGCCAGCAGCGTAGCCCCGGCTAGCGCGATCTACGAGCAGTACTTC.

The rearrangement uses TRBV5-5 and TRBJ1-2; the D is unclear. Trimming removed 3 bases at V and 4 bases at J, with 13 bases between. CDR1 is SGHKS, CDR2 YYEKEE, per germline (reference sequence). This CDR3 comprises 14 residues. In DNA form, the CDR3 reads TGTGCCAGCAGCTACGCACAACCCCTCTATGGCTACACCTTC. Its translation: CASSYAQPLYGYTF.

The table lists this clone with many counts. The same CDR3 also results from other DNA sequences found in this sample. The chain is built from TRBV11-2 and TRBJ1-2; weak D call: TRBD1 (5 bases). Deletions cut 5 bases from V and 6 bases from J, with 10 bases between. Germline CDR1 reads SGHAT; CDR2 reads FQNNGV. The CDR3 has 12 amino acids. In DNA form, the CDR3 reads TGTGCCAGCAGCCTGGGCAGGGATGGCTACACCTTC. Its protein product is CASSLGRDGYTF.

V usage is TRBV7-2 and J usage is TRBJ1-2; D is ambiguous. The CDR3 contains 13 residues. Germline CDR1 is SGHTA and CDR2 is FQGNSA. V gave up 1 base and J gave up 5 bases, with 8 bases separating them. The DNA for the CDR3 is TGTGCCAGCAGCTTAGACGCGGGGTATGGCTACACCTTC. Encoded protein: CASSLDAGYGYTF.

The chain uses TRBV19 and TRBJ2-7; D possibly corresponds to TRBD1 (6 bases). This CDR3 is 13 amino acids long. Germline V gives CDR1 LNHDA, CDR2 SQIVND (reference sequence). V was cut by 6 bases and J by 3 bases, with 12 bases left in between. This CDR3 reads CASSHGTIYEQYF. In DNA form, the CDR3 reads TGTGCCAGTAGCCACGGGACAATCTACGAGCAGTACTTC.

The chain links TRBV20-1 to TRBJ1-2; D not certain. Between the trimmed V and J ends, which lost 3 bases and 5 bases, there was a span of 4 bases. Germline CDR1 is DFQATT and CDR2 is SNEGSKA (reference sequence). The CDR3 consists of 10 residues. CDR3 region: CSASQYGYTF. In DNA form, the CDR3 reads TGCAGTGCTAGTCAGTATGGCTACACCTTC.

The chain carries TRBV5-1 and TRBJ1-2; tentative D call: TRBD1 (6 bases). V was cut by 4 bases and J by 4 bases, with 11 bases left in between. CDR1 is SGHRS and CDR2 is YFSETQ in the germline V gene. The CDR3 sequence is 13 residues long. CDR3 loop: CASSMAGAYGYTF. The CDR3 region has the DNA TGCGCCAGCAGCATGGCAGGGGCCTATGGCTACACCTTC.

This clone was recorded only once. The chain uses TRBV19 and TRBJ1-1; 7 bases are shared with TRBD1. CDR1 and CDR2 from the germline V gene are LNHDA and SQIVND (reference sequence). There are 15 residues in the CDR3. With V trimmed by 7 bases and J by 2 bases, 10 bases remained unmatched. CDR3: CASTFYGTANTEAFF. CDR3 coding DNA: TGTGCCAGTACCTTCTACGGGACAGCAAACACTGAAGCTTTCTTT. The full variable domain, with the rest looked up from reference TRBV19 and TRBJ1-1, is DGGITQSPKYLFRKEGQNVTLSCEQNLNHDAMYWYRQDPGQGLRLIYYSQIVNDFQKGDIAEGYSVSREKKESFPLTVTSAQKNPTAFYLCASTFYGTANTEAFFGQGTRLTVV.

The V call is TRBV5-6, the J call TRBJ2-7, with 11 bases lining up with TRBD2. V was pared by 0 bases and J by 7 bases, with 12 bases of the junction left unmatched. CDR3 size: 17 residues. Germline V gene data show CDR1 as SGHDT and CDR2 as YYEEEE. The CDR3 here is CASSLGTSGSYKREQYF. The CDR3 nucleotides read TGTGCCAGCAGCTTGGGTACTAGCGGGAGCTACAAGCGGGAGCAGTACTTC.

J is TRBJ1-2 and V is TRBV12-3 or TRBV12-4; TRBD1 agrees at 8 bases. The CDR3 extends over 13 amino acids. The V segment lost 6 bases and the J segment 8 bases; nucleotides outside the gene matches: 8. The CDR3: CASRETGVGGYTF. CDR3 nucleotide sequence: TGTGCCAGCAGGGAGACAGGGGTCGGCGGCTACACCTTC.

The V call is TRBV7-2, the J call TRBJ2-5; 14 nucleotides align to TRBD2. This CDR3 contains 19 residues. After removal of 1 base from V and 7 bases from J, the junction contained 14 bases not matched to a gene. Looked up from germline, CDR1 is SGHTA and CDR2 is FQGNSA. As DNA, the CDR3 is TGTGCCAGCAGCTTAGACGCACGGACTAGCGGGAGGAGTTTGGGGACCCAGTACTTC. Its protein is CASSLDARTSGRSLGTQYF.

This chain links TRBV2 with TRBJ1-5; perhaps TRBD1 as D (5 bases). The CDR3 covers 14 residues. Trimming pared 5 bases from V and 7 bases from J, leaving 15 bases between. Germline CDR1 reads SNHLY; CDR2 reads FYNNEI. The CDR3 nucleotides read TGTGCCAGCAGTTTTTCGCAGGGAAGCCAGCCCCAGCATTTT. It encodes CASSFSQGSQPQHF.

The rearrangement uses TRBV3-1 (or the pseudogene TRBV3-2) and TRBJ2-3, with 9 positions matching TRBD1. This CDR3 is 15 amino acids long. Germline CDR1 reads LGHDT; CDR2 reads YNNKEL (reference sequence). V gave up 4 bases and J gave up 2 bases; unmatched junction bases: 4. The chain's CDR3 is CASSPTGGTTDTQYF. DNA of the CDR3: TGTGCCAGCAGCCCGACAGGGGGAACCACAGATACGCAGTATTTT.

The gene calls are TRBV9 and TRBJ2-5, with a tentative D call TRBD2 (6 bases). Per germline, CDR1 SGDLS and CDR2 YYNGEE. This CDR3 comprises 13 residues. The V and J ends lost 7 bases and 7 bases respectively, with 17 bases between them. For the CDR3, the DNA is TGTGCCAGCGCTGGGGACTTAGATGCGACCCAGTACTTC. Protein product: CASAGDLDATQYF.

The chain couples TRBV11-1 to TRBJ2-1; D is unresolved. Germline values: CDR1 SGHAT, CDR2 FQDESV (reference sequence). This CDR3 is 13 amino acids long. Trimming shortened V by 4 bases and J by 6 bases, and 10 bases separated the two germline ends. The CDR3 bases are TGTGCCAGCAGCTCGCTCTATCTCAATGAGCAGTTCTTC. It codes for CASSSLYLNEQFF.

The chain joins TRBV23-1 to TRBJ2-7; 7 bases agree with TRBD1. TRBV23-1 is identified as an open reading frame with a role that is uncertain. J was trimmed by 3 bases and V by 8 bases; bases with no gene match: 13. The CDR3 loop spans 15 amino acids. The CDR3, as DNA: TGCGCCAGCGAAACTGGACAGGAGTGCTTCTACGAGCAGTACTTC. Encoded protein: CASETGQECFYEQYF.

This clone occurred once. The rearrangement uses TRBV5-1 and TRBJ2-5; 11 bases map to TRBD2. The J segment lost 2 bases and the V segment lost 4 bases, leaving 4 bases of the junction unmatched. The length of the CDR3 is 15 residues. Germline V gene lookup returns CDR1 SGHRS and CDR2 YFSETQ. CDR3 protein: CASSGTSGRQETQYF. The CDR3 bases are TGCGCCAGCAGCGGGACTAGCGGTCGTCAAGAGACCCAGTACTTC.

The table lists this clone with a count of one. The chain uses TRBV7-9 and TRBJ2-7, with 9 bases lining up with TRBD2. Trimming at V came to 1 base and at J to 2 bases, leaving 3 bases not matched to a gene. This CDR3 spans 15 amino acids. From germline, CDR1 is SEHNR and CDR2 FQNEAQ (reference sequence). CDR3 coding DNA: TGTGCCAGCAGCTTAGGGACTAGCGTTACCTACGAGCAGTACTTC. It specifies CASSLGTSVTYEQYF. The variable domain in full, with the rest retrieved from reference TRBV7-9 and TRBJ2-7, is DTGVSQNPRHKITKRGQNVTFRCDPISEHNRLYWYRQTLGQGPEFLTYFQNEAQLEKSRLLSDRFSAERPKGSFSTLEIQRTEQGDSAMYLCASSLGTSVTYEQYFGPGTRLTVT.

The rearrangement joins TRBV7-9 to TRBJ2-1, with TRBD1 matching over 7 bases. The germline V gene encodes CDR1 SEHNR and CDR2 FQNEAQ (reference sequence). This CDR3 region has 13 residues. Unmatched junction bases numbered 10, after V lost 5 bases and J lost 12 bases. As DNA, the CDR3 is TGTGCCAGCAGCCCCGATACTAGGACAGGGCAGTTCTTC. Encoded protein: CASSPDTRTGQFF.

CDR3: CASNSQSSSDEQFF. The DNA of the CDR3 is TGTGCCAGCAACTCTCAGTCTAGCAGCGATGAGCAGTTCTTC. The genes are TRBV13 and TRBJ2-1, with D possibly being TRBD2 (5 bases). V was trimmed by 7 bases and J by 8 bases, leaving 18 bases between them. Germline V lookup: CDR1 PRHDT, CDR2 FYEKMQ (reference sequence). This CDR3 contains 14 residues.

This chain joins TRBV27 and TRBJ2-7, with 11 bases matching TRBD1. V lost 6 bases, J lost 5 bases, and 12 bases stayed unmatched. There are 16 residues in the CDR3. Germline-derived CDR1 and CDR2 are MNHEY and SMNVEV (reference sequence). DNA for the CDR3: TGTGCCAGCAGGAGGAACACCGGGACAGGGGGGGACGAGCAGTACTTC. Residues: CASRRNTGTGGDEQYF.

J is TRBJ2-5 and V is TRBV18; D might be TRBD1 (5 bases). This CDR3 spans 13 amino acids. V was pared by 2 bases and J by 3 bases, with 7 bases between. The germline V gene encodes CDR1 KGHSH and CDR2 LQKENI. The CDR3 sequence: CASSPGAEETQYF. CDR3 sequence (DNA): TGTGCCAGCTCACCAGGGGCAGAAGAGACCCAGTACTTC.

The V and J genes are TRBV10-3 and TRBJ2-3; 10 nucleotides align to TRBD2. Unmatched junction bases numbered 6, after V lost 5 bases and J lost 1 base. The CDR3 has 16 residues. CDR1 and CDR2 (germline): ENHRY, SYGVKD. The CDR3 nucleotides are TGTGCCATCAGTCCTCTAGCGGGGGAGCGCACAGATACGCAGTATTTT. Its protein product is CAISPLAGERTDTQYF.

The genes are TRBV7-9 and TRBJ2-5; D gene ambiguous. The germline V gene has CDR1 SEHNR and CDR2 FQNEAQ (reference sequence). Trimming stripped 2 bases from V and 3 bases from J, with 7 bases between. The CDR3 consists of 13 residues. The CDR3 reads CASSLNSKETQYF. As DNA, the CDR3 is TGTGCCAGCAGCTTAAACAGCAAAGAGACCCAGTACTTC.

For this clone: The same CDR3 is also encoded by other DNA sequences in this sample. The J gene is TRBJ1-4, the V gene TRBV28; TRBD1 is a possible D gene (6 bases). Between the trimmed V and J ends, which lost 6 bases and 0 bases, there was a span of 8 bases. This CDR3 region has 14 residues. Per germline, CDR1 MDHEN and CDR2 SYDVKM. The CDR3 DNA reads TGTGCCAGCAGCCCAGGGGCAACTAATGAAAAACTGTTTTTT. Encoded protein: CASSPGATNEKLFF.